A single T cell receptor beta chain is shown here with its context. CDR1 SEHNR and CDR2 FQNEAQ come from the germline V gene (reference sequence). V gave up 3 bases and J gave up 1 base; unmatched junction bases: 7. This CDR3 is 16 amino acids long. The source of the sample is a study of patients and donors after allogeneic stem cell transplantation. TCRdb re-derived calls from the RT-PCR reads in MiXCR, one entry per CDR3 protein. Among approximately 430,000 distinct CDR3 sequences listed, under 20% were seen once. The sequence was collected from a human donor who was either an allogeneic HSCT recipient or a stem cell or donor lymphocyte infusion donor (not recorded which). It is not recorded whose cells these are; they may come from a transplant donor. The sequencing input was blood, either unsorted or a sorted T cell fraction (not recorded which). The chain joins TRBV7-9 to TRBJ1-1; 8 bases fit TRBD1. The CDR3 DNA is TGTGCCAGCAGCTTCCCTACAGGGGGATCGAACACTGAAGCTTTCTTT. Translation gives CASSFPTGGSNTEAFF.